The sequence of this TCR beta chain was determined in a study of Ad26.COV2.S vaccination and SARS-CoV-2 variants. For the study at large: Donor allocation was to the COV1001 Ad26.COV2.S trial arm.

The treatment was: some 19 received Ad26.COV2.S at low or high dose, single or two shots; roughly five received placebo; per-sample allocation not given. The samples were gathered on day 63 after the first injection of vaccine or placebo. Comment on this clone: What it binds is unknown.

Looked up from germline, CDR1 is LGHDT and CDR2 is YNNKEL (reference sequence). V was trimmed by 1 base and J by 6 bases, leaving 5 bases between them. The CDR3 spans 12 residues. Sequencing used immunoSEQ multiplex PCR; TCRdb keeps in-frame clones, though not all of them. The sample includes about 500,000 clones, about 88% of them seen just once. Findings and caveats of the study: The authors reported substantial breadth in spike-specific CD8+ and CD4+ T cell responses after vaccination.

J is TRBJ2-3 and V is TRBV3-1 (or the pseudogene TRBV3-2); D gene unclear. The origin of this receptor is a person aged 18 to 65 who received the Ad26.COV2.S COVID-19 vaccine or a placebo. The sample here was peripheral blood, taken in a trial of Ad26.COV2.S vaccine versus placebo. The CDR3 here is CASSQVSDTQYF. The CDR3, as DNA: TGTGCCAGCAGCCAAGTTTCTGATACGCAGTATTTT.